Each of the 18 T cell receptor beta chains below was sequenced from the same sample in a study of blood T cell repertoires in COVID-19. The assay was immunoSEQ multiplex PCR, and TCRdb's table has in-frame clones only and misses some. The data hold 110,000 or so clones, with about four fifths observed a single time. What was sequenced was peripheral blood. These receptors all come from a woman in her seventies with acute or convalescent COVID-19.

The chain couples TRBV5-4 to TRBJ1-2, with 10 bases that match TRBD1. J was trimmed by 4 bases and V by 0 bases; bases with no gene match: 6. The CDR3 is 16 residues long. Germline values: CDR1 SGHNT, CDR2 YYREEE (reference sequence). Here the CDR3 reads CASSLGQGALGYGYTF. CDR3 DNA: TGTGCCAGCAGCTTGGGACAGGGGGCGCTCGGCTATGGCTACACCTTC.

The chain uses TRBV5-6 and TRBJ2-5; the D is unclear. Trimming removed 2 bases from V and 1 base from J, with 12 bases in between. The CDR3 runs to 15 residues. Germline V gene sequence: CDR1 SGHDT, CDR2 YYEEEE. CDR3 DNA sequence: TGTGCCAGCAGCTTTACGGAGAATCTCCAAGAGACCCAGTACTTC. Its protein product is CASSFTENLQETQYF.

This chain joins TRBV4-1 and TRBJ1-4; TRBD1 matches 9 bases. This CDR3 spans 18 amino acids. In germline, CDR1 is MGHRA, CDR2 YSYEKL. Trimming cost V 0 bases and J 4 bases; bases outside gene matches: 9. This chain's CDR3 is CASSQDWGQGPYNEKLFF. As DNA, the CDR3 is TGCGCCAGCAGCCAAGATTGGGGACAGGGTCCGTATAATGAAAAACTGTTTTTT.

This sequence joins TRBV7-3 and TRBJ2-5; 7 bases match TRBD1. Losses at the gene ends were 2 bases for V and 2 bases for J; bases not matched to a gene: 2. The CDR3 length is 14 residues. Looked up from germline, CDR1 is SGHTA and CDR2 is FQGTGA. The CDR3 is CASSLEGAQETQYF. CDR3 sequence (DNA): TGTGCCAGCAGCTTAGAGGGGGCACAAGAGACCCAGTACTTC.

The chain recombines TRBV5-6 with TRBJ2-7, with 7 bases fitting TRBD1. Germline loops: CDR1 SGHDT, CDR2 YYEEEE. CDR3 length equals 14 residues. V dropped 0 bases and J dropped 3; count of bases not matched to a gene: 3. CDR3 in amino acids: CASSLVDRVYEQYV. Written as DNA, the CDR3 is TGTGCCAGCAGCTTGGTCGACAGGGTCTACGAGCAGTACGTC.

The chain is built from TRBV27 and TRBJ2-7; 10 nucleotides line up with TRBD1. Looked up from germline, CDR1 is MNHEY and CDR2 is SMNVEV (reference sequence). Germline trimming cut 9 bases from V and 2 bases from J; bases unmatched to any gene: 4. The length of the CDR3 is 13 residues. The CDR3 region has the DNA TGTGCCAGTGGGGGGACAGGGGCCTACGAGCAGTACTTC. Translated, it gives CASGGTGAYEQYF.

The chain couples TRBV6-1 to TRBJ1-6; the match to TRBD1 covers 9 bases. Losses at the gene ends were 4 bases for V and 0 bases for J; bases not matched to a gene: 7. The CDR3 has 18 amino acids. The germline V gene encodes CDR1 MNHNS and CDR2 SASEGT. CDR3 sequence: CASSATGGTSSYNSPLHF. The CDR3 DNA reads TGTGCCAGCAGTGCGACAGGGGGGACGAGCTCCTATAATTCACCCCTCCACTTT.

This clone was detected only a few times. The V call is TRBV3-1 (or the pseudogene TRBV3-2), the J call TRBJ1-2; D might be TRBD1 (5 bases). Germline CDR1 and CDR2: LGHDT and YNNKEL (reference sequence). The length of the CDR3 is 14 residues. V shed 1 base and J shed 8 bases, with 14 bases lying between them. CDR3 nucleotide sequence: TGTGCCAGCAGCCAAGGGGGCGGGGTTTGGGGCTACACCTTC. Its protein is CASSQGGGVWGYTF.

The chain employs TRBV6-5 and TRBJ1-6; TRBD1 agrees at 8 bases. V was clipped by 6 bases and J by 11 bases; unmatched bases: 6. The germline V gene has CDR1 MNHEY and CDR2 SVGAGI. The CDR3 contains 13 residues. The CDR3 coding sequence is TGTGCCAGCAGGACCGAGGACAGGGCACCCCTCCACTTT. Its translation is CASRTEDRAPLHF.

The chain joins TRBV7-3 to TRBJ2-1; 11 nucleotides align to TRBD2. The CDR3 has 17 amino acids. V was pared by 4 bases and J by 1 base, with 6 bases of the junction left unmatched. Germline V gene sequence: CDR1 SGHTA, CDR2 FQGTGA. DNA for the CDR3: TGTGCCAGCAGCTCACACGGGACTAGCGGTTCCTACAATGAGCAGTTCTTC. Translating it yields CASSSHGTSGSYNEQFF.

The chain combines TRBV7-8 with TRBJ2-5; weak D call: TRBD2 (5 bases). Trimming took 5 bases from V and 3 from J, leaving 19 bases between them. In germline, CDR1 is SGHVS, CDR2 FQNEAQ. The CDR3 has 16 residues. The CDR3 reads CASSLEIRRVEETQYF. The DNA of the CDR3 is TGTGCCAGCAGCCTAGAGATTAGGCGGGTAGAAGAGACCCAGTACTTC.

V usage is TRBV28 and J usage is TRBJ2-5; D may be TRBD1 (6 bases). From germline, CDR1 is MDHEN and CDR2 SYDVKM. This CDR3 region has 15 residues. Between the trimmed V and J ends, which lost 2 bases and 5 bases, there was a span of 15 bases. CDR3 amino acids: CASSLPIQGWETQYF. The CDR3 coding sequence is TGTGCCAGCAGTTTACCAATACAGGGTTGGGAGACCCAGTACTTC.

The J gene is TRBJ2-7, the V gene TRBV27; 8 positions agree with TRBD2. After removal of 5 bases from V and 1 base from J, the junction contained 7 bases not matched to a gene. The CDR3 extends over 15 amino acids. CDR1 is MNHEY and CDR2 is SMNVEV in the germline V gene (reference sequence). The CDR3 spells CASSLGGGHSYEQYF. The CDR3 DNA sequence: TGTGCCAGCAGTCTCGGGGGGGGGCATTCCTACGAGCAGTACTTC.

The rearrangement joins TRBV24-1 to TRBJ1-1; 11 bases line up with TRBD1. There are 15 residues in the CDR3. With V trimmed by 6 bases and J by 1 base, 3 bases remained unmatched. Germline V lookup: CDR1 KGHDR, CDR2 SFDVKD. Here the CDR3 reads CATSKGQGGNTEAFF. The DNA for the CDR3 is TGTGCCACCAGTAAGGGACAGGGGGGGAACACTGAAGCTTTCTTT.

This rearrangement joins TRBV19 to TRBJ1-4, with 9 bases lining up with TRBD1. Germline trimming cut 9 bases from V and 7 bases from J; bases unmatched to any gene: 6. The CDR3 has 13 residues. The germline V gene encodes CDR1 LNHDA and CDR2 SQIVND (reference sequence). The CDR3: CASRQGGSEKLFF. The CDR3 DNA follows: TGTGCCAGCAGACAGGGGGGAAGTGAAAAACTGTTTTTT.

The gene calls are TRBV6-5 and TRBJ1-1; D is unclear. The V gene's germline CDR1 is MNHEY and CDR2 SVGAGI. The CDR3 has 16 amino acids. Between the trimmed V and J ends, which lost 2 bases and 4 bases, there was a span of 17 bases. The CDR3 sequence is CASSYTRRLAGTEAFF. The CDR3 nucleotides read TGTGCCAGCAGTTACACCCGGCGGCTGGCCGGCACTGAAGCTTTCTTT.

The sample holds a few counts of this clone. The V gene is TRBV5-6, the J gene TRBJ2-3; 8 bases match TRBD1. Germline loops: CDR1 SGHDT, CDR2 YYEEEE. V gave up 4 bases and J gave up 9 bases; unmatched junction bases: 16. The CDR3 has 16 amino acids. The CDR3 sequence: CASSIRTGLSAGTQYF. CDR3 DNA sequence: TGTGCCAGCAGCATTAGGACAGGGCTCTCGGCAGGCACGCAGTATTTT.

This clone appeared a single time. V gene TRBV11-2 combines with J gene TRBJ2-1, with 12 bases identical to TRBD1. Losses at the gene ends were 3 bases for V and 8 bases for J; bases not matched to a gene: 5. This CDR3 is built from 15 residues. CDR1 is SGHAT, CDR2 FQNNGV, per germline. The CDR3 spells CASSFAGQGADEQFF. The CDR3 nucleotides read TGTGCCAGCAGCTTCGCGGGACAGGGGGCGGATGAGCAGTTCTTC.